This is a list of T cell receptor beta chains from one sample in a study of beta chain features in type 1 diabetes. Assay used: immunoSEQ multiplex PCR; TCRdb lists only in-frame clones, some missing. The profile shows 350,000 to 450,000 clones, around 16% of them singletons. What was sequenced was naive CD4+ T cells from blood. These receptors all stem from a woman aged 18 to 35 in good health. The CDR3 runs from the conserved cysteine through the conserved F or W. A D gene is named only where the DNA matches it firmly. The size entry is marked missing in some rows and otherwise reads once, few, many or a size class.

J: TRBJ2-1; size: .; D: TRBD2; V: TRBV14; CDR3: CASSLYTGTKQFF; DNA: TGTGCCAGCAGCCTCTATACCGGGACTAAGCAGTTCTTC
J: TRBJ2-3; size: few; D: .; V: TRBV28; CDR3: CASSPGTDTQYF; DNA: TGTGCCAGCAGTCCTGGCACAGATACGCAGTATTTT
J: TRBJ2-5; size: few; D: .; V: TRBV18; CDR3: CASSPMELEETQYF; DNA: TGTGCCAGCTCACCAATGGAGTTGGAAGAGACCCAGTACTTC
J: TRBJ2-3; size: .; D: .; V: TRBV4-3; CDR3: CASSHHLGSAGTDTQYF; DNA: TGCGCCAGCAGCCACCATCTTGGTAGCGCGGGCACAGATACGCAGTATTTT
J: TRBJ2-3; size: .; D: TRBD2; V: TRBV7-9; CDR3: CASSLGSSGSTDTQYF; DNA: TGTGCCAGCAGCTTAGGGTCTAGCGGGTCAACAGATACGCAGTATTTT
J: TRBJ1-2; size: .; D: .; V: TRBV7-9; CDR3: CASSTPRAGGYTF; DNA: TGTGCCAGCAGCACCCCTCGCGCGGGTGGCTACACCTTC
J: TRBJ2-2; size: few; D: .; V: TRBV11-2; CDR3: CASSPQWTDAGELFF; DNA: TGTGCCAGCAGCCCCCAATGGACAGATGCCGGGGAGCTGTTTTTT
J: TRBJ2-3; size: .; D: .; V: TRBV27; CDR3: CASSLSRMNNTQYF; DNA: TGTGCCAGCAGTTTATCGAGGATGAATAATACGCAGTATTTT
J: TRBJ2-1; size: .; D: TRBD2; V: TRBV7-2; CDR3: CASSLAGLAGVEEQFF; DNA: TGTGCCAGCAGCTTAGCGGGGCTAGCGGGAGTGGAGGAGCAGTTCTTC
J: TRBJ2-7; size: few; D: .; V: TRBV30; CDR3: CAWAGGSLYEQYF; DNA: TGTGCCTGGGCTGGAGGGTCTTTGTACGAGCAGTACTTC
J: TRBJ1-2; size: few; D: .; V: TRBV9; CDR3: CASSVEGAPYGYTF; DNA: TGTGCCAGCAGCGTAGAAGGGGCCCCCTATGGCTACACCTTC
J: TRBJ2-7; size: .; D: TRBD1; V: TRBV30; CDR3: CAWSANRGMAYEQYF; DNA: TGTGCCTGGAGTGCAAACAGGGGTATGGCCTACGAGCAGTACTTC
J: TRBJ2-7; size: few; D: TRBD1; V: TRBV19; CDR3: CASRAPGTGAYEQYF; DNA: TGTGCCAGTAGGGCACCCGGGACAGGAGCCTACGAGCAGTACTTC
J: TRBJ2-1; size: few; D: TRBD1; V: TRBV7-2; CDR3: CASSFPPGGASNDEQFF; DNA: TGTGCCAGCAGCTTTCCCCCAGGGGGCGCGTCGAACGATGAGCAGTTCTTC
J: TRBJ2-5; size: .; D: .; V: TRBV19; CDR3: CASSQYQETQYF; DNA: TGTGCCAGTAGTCAGTACCAAGAGACCCAGTACTTC
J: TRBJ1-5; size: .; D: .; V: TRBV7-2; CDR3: CASSLAYHQPQHF; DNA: TGTGCCAGCAGCTTAGCGTATCATCAGCCCCAGCATTTT
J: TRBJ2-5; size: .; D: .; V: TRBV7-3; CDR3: CASSSFGGGETQYF; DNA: TGTGCCAGCAGCTCCTTTGGCGGCGGGGAGACCCAGTACTTC
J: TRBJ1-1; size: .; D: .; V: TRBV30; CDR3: CAWTVHMNTEAFF; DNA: TGTGCCTGGACTGTACATATGAACACTGAAGCTTTCTTT
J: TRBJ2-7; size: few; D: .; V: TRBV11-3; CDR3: CASSLEPSESYEQYF; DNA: TGTGCCAGCAGCTTAGAACCCTCGGAGTCCTACGAGCAGTACTTC
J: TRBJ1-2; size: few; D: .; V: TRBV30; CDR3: CAWSVSGGAYGYTF; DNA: TGTGCCTGGAGTGTATCGGGAGGGGCCTATGGCTACACCTTC
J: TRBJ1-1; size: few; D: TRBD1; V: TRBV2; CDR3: CASSAGQGGATEAFF; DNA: TGTGCCAGCAGTGCGGGACAGGGAGGAGCCACTGAAGCTTTCTTT
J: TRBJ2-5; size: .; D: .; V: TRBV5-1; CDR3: CASSPLAGKGQETQYF; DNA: TGCGCCAGCAGCCCCTTGGCAGGGAAGGGGCAAGAGACCCAGTACTTC
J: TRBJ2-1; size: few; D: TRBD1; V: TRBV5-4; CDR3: CASSPGQDTYNEQFF; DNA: TGTGCCAGCAGCCCCGGACAGGACACCTACAATGAGCAGTTCTTC
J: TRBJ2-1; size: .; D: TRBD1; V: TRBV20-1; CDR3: CSAGTQGMKFF; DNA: TGCAGTGCTGGTACACAGGGGATGAAGTTCTTC
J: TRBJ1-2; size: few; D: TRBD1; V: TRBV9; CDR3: CASSTTGSSHYGYTF; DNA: TGTGCCAGCAGCACGACAGGGAGTTCTCACTATGGCTACACCTTC
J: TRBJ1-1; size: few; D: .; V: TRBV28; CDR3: CASTSSSRAFF; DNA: TGTGCCAGCACGTCTTCATCACGGGCTTTCTTT
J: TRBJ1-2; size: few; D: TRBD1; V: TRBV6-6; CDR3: CASSPRTGYGYTF; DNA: TGTGCCAGCAGTCCACGGACAGGCTATGGCTACACCTTC
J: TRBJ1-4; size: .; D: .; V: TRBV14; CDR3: CASSQDPGANEKLFF; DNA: TGTGCCAGCAGCCAAGATCCGGGGGCTAATGAAAAACTGTTTTTT
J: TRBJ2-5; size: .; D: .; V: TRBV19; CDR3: CASSISGYETQYF; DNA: TGTGCCAGTAGTATATCAGGGTATGAGACCCAGTACTTC
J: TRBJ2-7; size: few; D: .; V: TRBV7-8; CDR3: CASSLEAGAHYEQYF; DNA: TGTGCCAGCAGCTTAGAAGCAGGGGCCCACTACGAGCAGTACTTC
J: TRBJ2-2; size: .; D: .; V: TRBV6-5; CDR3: CASSYWDPGAGELFF; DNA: TGTGCCAGCAGTTACTGGGACCCAGGGGCCGGGGAGCTGTTTTTT
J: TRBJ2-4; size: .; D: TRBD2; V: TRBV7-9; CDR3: CASSPLGAGDENIQYF; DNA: TGTGCCAGCAGCCCCCTAGGGGCGGGAGACGAAAACATTCAGTACTTC
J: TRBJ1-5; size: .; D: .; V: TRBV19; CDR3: CASSMPLQGFRNQPQHF; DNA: TGTGCCAGTAGTATGCCGTTACAGGGTTTTCGCAATCAGCCCCAGCATTTT
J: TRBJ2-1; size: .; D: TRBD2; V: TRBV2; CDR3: CASSPFRLADYNEQFF; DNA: TGTGCCAGCAGTCCGTTTCGACTAGCGGATTACAATGAGCAGTTCTTC
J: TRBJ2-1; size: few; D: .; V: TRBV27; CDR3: CASSLLGTGNNEQFF; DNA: TGTGCCAGCAGTCTCCTTGGGACTGGAAACAATGAGCAGTTCTTC
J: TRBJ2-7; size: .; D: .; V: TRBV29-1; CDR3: CSVGESRNSYEQYF; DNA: TGCAGCGTTGGTGAGTCCCGAAACTCCTACGAGCAGTACTTC
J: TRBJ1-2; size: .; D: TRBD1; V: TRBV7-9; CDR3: CASSSTGPYGYTF; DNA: TGTGCCAGCAGCTCGACAGGGCCCTATGGCTACACCTTC
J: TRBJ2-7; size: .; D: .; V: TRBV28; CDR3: CASSFPGVYEQYF; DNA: TGTGCCAGCAGTTTCCCGGGGGTCTACGAGCAGTACTTC
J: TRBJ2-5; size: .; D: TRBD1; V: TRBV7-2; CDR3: CASSSQGGRETQYF; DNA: TGTGCCAGCAGCTCCCAAGGGGGCCGGGAGACCCAGTACTTC
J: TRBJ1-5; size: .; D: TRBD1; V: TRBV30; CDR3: CAWSRRRDRGSQPQHF; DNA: TGTGCCTGGAGCCGACGTCGGGACAGGGGGAGTCAGCCCCAGCATTTT
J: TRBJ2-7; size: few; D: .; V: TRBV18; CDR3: CASSPDLGEQYF; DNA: TGTGCCAGCTCACCAGACTTAGGAGAGCAGTACTTC
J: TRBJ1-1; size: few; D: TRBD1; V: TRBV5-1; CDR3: CASSPGGPTEAFF; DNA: TGCGCCAGCAGTCCAGGGGGCCCCACTGAAGCTTTCTTT
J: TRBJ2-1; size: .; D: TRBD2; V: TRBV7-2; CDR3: CASSLGGTILYNEQFF; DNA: TGTGCCAGCAGCTTAGGCGGGACTATCCTATACAATGAGCAGTTCTTC
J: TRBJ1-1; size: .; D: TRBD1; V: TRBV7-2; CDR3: CASSFQGARGTEAFF; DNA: TGTGCCAGCAGCTTTCAGGGGGCGCGGGGCACTGAAGCTTTCTTT